The clone carrying this T cell receptor (beta chain) has at least ten counts. The antigen is not known. Germline CDR1 reads SGHTA; CDR2 reads FQGNSA. Trimming pared 1 base from V and 4 bases from J, leaving 13 bases between. The CDR3 spans 15 residues. This specimen comes from a study of regulatory T cells in long-lasting Graves disease. Regarding the study as a whole: Persistent patients shared some 2,900 public clonotypes among themselves. Newly diagnosed patients shared fewer, at under 1,000. Newly diagnosed disease favored TRBV20-1 and TRBJ2-1 over persistent disease.

To make TCR beta libraries, researchers used iRepertoire HTBI primers and Arm-PCR of CDR3 regions. MiXCR was run by TCRdb on the multiplex PCR reads, yielding one entry per CDR3 protein. The sample consists of about 540,000 distinct CDR3 sequences, about 13% of them appearing once. Stated time point: newly diagnosed GD, antithyroid drugs for less than 3 months. TCR sequences were obtained from RNA taken from PBMCs. The data also belong to a second study, concerning T cells in Graves' hyperthyroidism and ophthalmopathy. According to that study: Diagnoses were made from clinical symptoms, serum measures (thyroxine and TRAb), thyroid ultrasound and orbital computed tomography.

The source material was peripheral blood mononuclear cells (PBMCs), sampled at new diagnosis, from a patient treated with antithyroid drugs. This TCR was recovered from a man aged 25-40 years with Graves disease. The rearrangement uses TRBV7-2 and TRBJ1-2, with TRBD1 as a possible D gene (5 bases). The CDR3 is CASSLGGGPSYGYTF. In DNA form, the CDR3 reads TGTGCCAGCAGCTTAGGGGGGGGACCGAGCTATGGCTACACCTTC. Based on the CDR3 plus reference TRBV7-2 and TRBJ1-2, the full variable domain is GAGVSQSPSNKVTEKGKDVELRCDPISGHTALYWYRQSLGQGLEFLIYFQGNSAPDKSGLPSDRFSAERTGGSVSTLTIQRTQQEDSAVYLCASSLGGGPSYGYTFGSGTRLTVV.